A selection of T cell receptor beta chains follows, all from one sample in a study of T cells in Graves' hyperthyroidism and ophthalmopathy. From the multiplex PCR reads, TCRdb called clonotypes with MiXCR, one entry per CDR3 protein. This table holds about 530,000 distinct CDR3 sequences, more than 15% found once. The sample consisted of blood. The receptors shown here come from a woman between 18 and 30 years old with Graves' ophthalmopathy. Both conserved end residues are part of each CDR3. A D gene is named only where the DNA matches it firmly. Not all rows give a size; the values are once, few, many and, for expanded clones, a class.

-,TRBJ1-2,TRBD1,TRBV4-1,TGCGCCAGCAGGCAAACCGGGACAGGGCCTAACTATGGCTACACCTTC,CASRQTGTGPNYGYTF
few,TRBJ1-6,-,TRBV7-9,TGTGCCAGCAGCTTAGTTGCAGGGAATTCACCCCTCCACTTT,CASSLVAGNSPLHF
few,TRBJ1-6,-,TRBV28,TGTGCCAGCAGTTCCCTCATCTCCTATAATTCACCCCTCCACTTT,CASSSLISYNSPLHF
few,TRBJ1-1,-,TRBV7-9,TGTGCCAGCAGCTTAGGGGACAAGCTGAGCACTGAAGCTTTCTTT,CASSLGDKLSTEAFF
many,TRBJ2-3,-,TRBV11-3,TGTGCCAGCAGCTCTCAAAAAGACCCGGGAGATACGCAGTATTTT,CASSSQKDPGDTQYF
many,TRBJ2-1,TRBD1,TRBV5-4,TGTGCCAGCAGTTTGGACAGGGGCACCTACAATGAGCAGTTCTTC,CASSLDRGTYNEQFF
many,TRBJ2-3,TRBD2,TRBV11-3,TGTGCCAGCAGCCTTGGGACTAGTGACACAGATACGCAGTATTTT,CASSLGTSDTDTQYF
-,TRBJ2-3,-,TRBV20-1,TGCAGTGCCAGACAACAAGGAGATACGCAGTATTTT,CSARQQGDTQYF
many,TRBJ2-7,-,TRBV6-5,TGTGCCAGCAGTTTTCTCGGGACCTACGAGCAGTACTTC,CASSFLGTYEQYF
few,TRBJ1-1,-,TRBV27,TGTGCCAGCAGTCCTCAGGGAGGGACCACTGAAGCTTTCTTT,CASSPQGGTTEAFF
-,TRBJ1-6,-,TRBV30,TGTGCCTGGAGTAGGGATTTCTATAATTCACCCCTCCACTTT,CAWSRDFYNSPLHF
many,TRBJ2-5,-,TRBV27,TGTGCCAGCAGTTTATTGGCCTCTCAAGAGACCCAGTACTTC,CASSLLASQETQYF
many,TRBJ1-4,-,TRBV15,TGTGCCACCAGCAGAGAGGACCTCGTTAATGAAAAACTGTTTTTT,CATSREDLVNEKLFF
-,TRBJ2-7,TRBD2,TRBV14,TGTGCCAGCAGACCAGCGGGAGGGAGCTCCTACGAGCAGTACTTC,CASRPAGGSSYEQYF
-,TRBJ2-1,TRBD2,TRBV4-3,TGCGCCAGCAGCCCTCTAGCGGGAGCCCTCAATGAGCAGTTCTTC,CASSPLAGALNEQFF
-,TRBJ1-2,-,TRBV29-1,TGCAGCGTCCCGAAAGGGGGGGACATGGTCTATGGCTACACCTTC,CSVPKGGDMVYGYTF
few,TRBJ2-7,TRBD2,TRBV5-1,TGCGCCAGCAGCTTGGCCGGACTAGCGGGGGGCTGGTACGAGCAGTACTTC,CASSLAGLAGGWYEQYF
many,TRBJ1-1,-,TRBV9,TGTGCCAGCAGCACCGGACGCATGAACACTGAAGCTTTCTTT,CASSTGRMNTEAFF
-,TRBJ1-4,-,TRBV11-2,TGTGCCAGCAGCTTACGGGAATCCAATGAAAAACTGTTTTTT,CASSLRESNEKLFF
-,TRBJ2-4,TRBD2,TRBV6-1,TGTGCCAGCAGTGAAGGTGGTTTTTGGGCTAGCGGGACCAAAAACATTCAGTACTTC,CASSEGGFWASGTKNIQYF
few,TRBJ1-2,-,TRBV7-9,TGTGCCAGCAGCTTACAGTCATCCTACACCTTC,CASSLQSSYTF
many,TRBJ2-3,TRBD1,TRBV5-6,TGTGCCAGCAGCTGGGTTGGACAGGGGAGAACAGCAGATACGCAGTATTTT,CASSWVGQGRTADTQYF
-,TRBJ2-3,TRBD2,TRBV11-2,TGTGCCAGCAGCCAAACTGGGAGGGCCACAGATACGCAGTATTTT,CASSQTGRATDTQYF
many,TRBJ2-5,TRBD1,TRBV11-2,TGTGCCAGCAGAAAAGTCAGGGGGTACCAAGAGACCCAGTACTTC,CASRKVRGYQETQYF
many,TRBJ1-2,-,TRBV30,TGTGCCTGGAGCTCCTTCCCAGGGCCTGGCTACACCTTC,CAWSSFPGPGYTF
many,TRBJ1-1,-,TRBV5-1,TGCGCCAGCAGCTTGTGGGTGAACACTGAAGCTTTCTTT,CASSLWVNTEAFF
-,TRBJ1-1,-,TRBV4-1,TGCGCCAGCAGCCACCCCAAGGGGCGGTGGAACACTGAAGCTTTCTTT,CASSHPKGRWNTEAFF
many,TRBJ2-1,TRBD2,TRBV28,TGTGCCAGTCGAGGGGACCGCGGGGGCTCCTACAATGAGCAGTTCTTC,CASRGDRGGSYNEQFF
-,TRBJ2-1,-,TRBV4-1,TGCGCCAGCAGCCAAGAAGGGTTGGACAGTTACAATGAGCAGTTCTTC,CASSQEGLDSYNEQFF
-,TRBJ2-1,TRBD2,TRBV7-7,TGTGCTAGCAGCGCCGCTAGCGGGAGAGTATCGGAGCAGTTCTTC,CASSAASGRVSEQFF
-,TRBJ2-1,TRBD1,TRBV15,TGTGCCACCAGCAGAGATTTAGGGCAGGGGGCAAGGAATGAGCAGTTCTTC,CATSRDLGQGARNEQFF
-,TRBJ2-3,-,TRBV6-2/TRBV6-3,TGTGCCAGCGGAATCTTAGCAGATACGCAGTATTTT,CASGILADTQYF
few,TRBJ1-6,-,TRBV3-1,TGTGCCAGCAGCCAAGATCCCGTAACAGGGAGATTGAATTCACCCCTCCACTTT,CASSQDPVTGRLNSPLHF
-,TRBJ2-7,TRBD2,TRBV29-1,TGCAGCGTTGGAAGCGGGAGTCGGTACGAGCAGTACTTC,CSVGSGSRYEQYF
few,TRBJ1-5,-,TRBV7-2,TGTGCCAGCAGCTTAGGGGTAGGAGGTCAGCCCCAGCATTTT,CASSLGVGGQPQHF
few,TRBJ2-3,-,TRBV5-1,TGCGCCAGCAGCACCGGTGGGGGTGCAGATACGCAGTATTTT,CASSTGGGADTQYF
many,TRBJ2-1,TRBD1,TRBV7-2,TGTGCCAGCAGCTTACTGACAGGACAGGCTCCGCTCAATGAGCAGTTCTTC,CASSLLTGQAPLNEQFF
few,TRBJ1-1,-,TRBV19,TGTGCCAGTAGTATTTTGTTCGACACCCTGGACACTGAAGCTTTCTTT,CASSILFDTLDTEAFF
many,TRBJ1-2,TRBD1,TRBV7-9,TGTGCCAGCAGCCGACAGGGTGGCTACACCTTC,CASSRQGGYTF
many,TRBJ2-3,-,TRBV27,TGTGCCAGCAGCCGATGGAGAACAGATACGCAGTATTTT,CASSRWRTDTQYF
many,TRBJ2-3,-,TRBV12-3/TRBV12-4,TGTGCCAGCAGACGCCCCCCAGATACGCAGTATTTT,CASRRPPDTQYF
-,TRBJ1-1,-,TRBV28,TGTGCCAGCAGTTTAGATAGGGAGGGGCTCATGAACACTGAAGCTTTCTTT,CASSLDREGLMNTEAFF
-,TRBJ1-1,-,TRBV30,TGTGCCTGGAGTGCGACATTCACAACGAACACTGAAGCTTTCTTT,CAWSATFTTNTEAFF
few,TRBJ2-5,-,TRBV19,TGTGCCAGTAGTATCGCCATGTACCAAGAGACCCAGTACTTC,CASSIAMYQETQYF
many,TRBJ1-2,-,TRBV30,TGTGCCTGGAACACAGCTAACTATGGCTACACCTTC,CAWNTANYGYTF
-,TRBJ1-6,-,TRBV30,TGTGCCTGGAGGGGGGCGGGGAATTCACCCCTCCACTTT,CAWRGAGNSPLHF
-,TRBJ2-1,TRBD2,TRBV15,TGTGCCACCAGCAGCGCGAGCGGGAGCTATGAGCAGTTCTTC,CATSSASGSYEQFF
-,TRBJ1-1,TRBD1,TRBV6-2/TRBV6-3,TGTGCCAGCACCCGGTGGGACAGAGGTCCTGAAGCTTTCTTT,CASTRWDRGPEAFF
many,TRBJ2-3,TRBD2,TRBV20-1,TGCAGTGCTAGCCCGGGACTAGCGGGAGGGATTACTAGCACAGATACGCAGTATTTT,CSASPGLAGGITSTDTQYF
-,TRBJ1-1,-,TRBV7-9,TGTGCCAGCAGCTCCCCTACCGGTGGGTGGTACACTGAAGCTTTCTTT,CASSSPTGGWYTEAFF
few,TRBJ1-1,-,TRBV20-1,TGCAGTGCCCTGATACCTCCTGAAGCTTTCTTT,CSALIPPEAFF
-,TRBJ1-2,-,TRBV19,TGTGCCAGTGGGGAAGCGCGGGACTATGGCTACACCTTC,CASGEARDYGYTF
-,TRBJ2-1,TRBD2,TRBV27,TGTGCCAGCAGACTAGCGGGAGGGTTATACAATGAGCAGTTCTTC,CASRLAGGLYNEQFF
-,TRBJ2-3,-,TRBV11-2,TGTGCCAGCACTAGAGTTGGGGGCCGGGGCACAGATACGCAGTATTTT,CASTRVGGRGTDTQYF
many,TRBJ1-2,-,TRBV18,TGTGCCAGCTCACGGGAGGAACGAGACTATGGCTACACCTTC,CASSREERDYGYTF